A selection of T cell receptor beta chains follows, all from one sample in a study of T cell changes during pregnancy in multiple sclerosis. The table came from immunoSEQ multiplex PCR; TCRdb's copy has only in-frame clones and leaves some out. The sample comprises 80,000 or so clones, approximately 95% of which are singletons, and around 0.97% rests with the top ten. The sample here was peripheral blood, taken in the second trimester of pregnancy. The receptors here all came from a female donor in good health, enrolled as a control in a pregnancy study. Both conserved end residues are part of each CDR3. The D gene is left open where the match is weak. The size field is filled for only some rows; it gives once, few, many or a size class.

v_gene	len	abundance	d_gene	j_gene	CDR3aa	CDR3nt
TRBV18	16	NA	TRBD1	TRBJ2-7	CASSPLIGQGVGEQYF	TGTGCCAGCTCACCATTAATTGGACAGGGGGTTGGAGAGCAGTACTTC
TRBV5-1	14	NA	TRBD1	TRBJ1-2	CASSSPGQGYGYTF	TGCGCCAGCAGTTCCCCGGGACAGGGCTATGGCTACACCTTC
TRBV11-2	16	NA	TRBD2	TRBJ2-1	CASSLRRETVYNEQFF	TGTGCCAGCAGCTTAAGGCGGGAGACCGTCTACAATGAGCAGTTCTTC
TRBV5-1	15	NA	NA	TRBJ2-1	CASSAGGSSYNEQFF	TGCGCCAGCAGCGCCGGAGGGAGTTCCTACAATGAGCAGTTCTTC
TRBV6-1	14	NA	TRBD1	TRBJ1-5	CASSRTGGNQPQHF	TGTGCCAGCAGTCGGACAGGGGGGAATCAGCCCCAGCATTTT
TRBV7-9	15	once	NA	TRBJ2-7	CASSLVNSPSYEQYF	TGTGCCAGCAGCTTAGTCAACAGCCCCTCCTACGAGCAGTACTTC
TRBV2	13	NA	NA	TRBJ1-4	CASGRDHNEKLFF	TGTGCCAGCGGGAGAGACCATAATGAAAAACTGTTTTTT
TRBV7-9	15	NA	TRBD1	TRBJ2-3	CASSFRTGGTDTQYF	TGTGCCAGCAGCTTTCGGACAGGGGGAACAGATACGCAGTATTTT
TRBV27	17	NA	TRBD2	TRBJ2-7	CASSLSSGRAAQDEQYF	TGTGCCAGCAGTTTATCGAGCGGGAGGGCCGCGCAAGACGAGCAGTACTTC
TRBV29-1	13	NA	TRBD2	TRBJ2-7	CSAKLAGNSEQYF	TGCAGCGCAAAACTAGCGGGAAATAGCGAGCAGTACTTC
TRBV28	15	NA	TRBD2	TRBJ2-1	CASRRAGGPYNEQFF	TGTGCCAGCAGAAGAGCGGGAGGCCCCTACAATGAGCAGTTCTTC
TRBV19	18	once	NA	TRBJ2-1	CASSIQPWQAKNYNEQFF	TGTGCCAGTAGTATCCAGCCGTGGCAGGCAAAGAACTACAATGAGCAGTTCTTC
TRBV6-5	13	NA	TRBD1	TRBJ1-5	CASRQGDDQPQHF	TGTGCCAGCAGACAGGGGGACGATCAGCCCCAGCATTTT
TRBV6-5	13	NA	NA	TRBJ2-1	CASSPIADNEQFF	TGTGCCAGCAGCCCAATAGCGGACAATGAGCAGTTCTTC
TRBV28	15	NA	NA	TRBJ1-2	CASRLTGPSLYGYTF	TGTGCCAGCAGGTTGACCGGCCCTAGCCTCTATGGCTACACCTTC
TRBV7-2	11	NA	NA	TRBJ2-7	CASSSFGEQYF	TGTGCCAGCAGCAGTTTCGGCGAGCAGTACTTC
TRBV27	14	NA	NA	TRBJ2-3	CASSGVGYTDTQYF	TGTGCCAGCTCGGGGGTGGGTTACACAGATACGCAGTATTTT
TRBV4-1	15	NA	TRBD1	TRBJ1-3	CASSRGTASGNTIYF	TGCGCCAGCAGCCGCGGGACAGCTTCTGGAAACACCATATATTTT
TRBV2	12	once	NA	TRBJ1-2	CASRVTRDGYTF	TGTGCCAGCAGGGTAACCAGGGATGGCTACACCTTC
TRBV19	13	NA	NA	TRBJ2-5	CASSTVVGQTQYF	TGTGCCAGTAGTACAGTTGTTGGCCAGACCCAGTACTTC
TRBV9	14	NA	NA	TRBJ1-5	CASTRGGEDQPQHF	TGTGCCAGCACCCGTGGGGGGGAGGATCAGCCCCAGCATTTT
TRBV28	12	once	TRBD1	TRBJ2-7	CASLGQGYEQYF	TGTGCCAGCCTAGGACAGGGGTACGAGCAGTACTTC
TRBV6-6	14	NA	TRBD1	TRBJ1-4	CASRNRGLQEKLFF	TGTGCCAGCAGGAACAGGGGGTTGCAAGAAAAACTGTTTTTT
TRBV11-2	15	NA	TRBD2	TRBJ2-1	CASSFLGRADNEQFF	TGTGCCAGCAGCTTTTTGGGGAGGGCGGACAATGAGCAGTTCTTC
TRBV28	16	NA	TRBD1	TRBJ2-3	CASSPTLGQRTDTQYF	TGTGCCAGCAGTCCCACCCTGGGACAGCGCACAGATACGCAGTATTTT
TRBV6-5	14	NA	TRBD1	TRBJ2-3	CASRDDRGTDTQYF	TGTGCCAGCAGGGATGACAGGGGCACAGATACGCAGTATTTT
TRBV6-5	14	NA	NA	TRBJ2-4	CATELGKAKNIQYF	TGTGCCACCGAACTAGGGAAGGCCAAAAACATTCAGTACTTC
TRBV6-5	15	NA	NA	TRBJ2-7	CASSYSAGPGYEQYF	TGTGCCAGCAGTTACTCCGCAGGGCCCGGGTACGAGCAGTACTTC
TRBV19	17	NA	TRBD2	TRBJ2-3	CASSPTQLAGITDTQYF	TGTGCCAGTAGTCCTACCCAACTAGCGGGAATTACAGATACGCAGTATTTT
TRBV6-1	14	NA	TRBD1	TRBJ2-7	CASRRTGGSYEQYF	TGTGCCAGCAGGCGGACAGGGGGCTCCTACGAGCAGTACTTC
TRBV28	16	NA	NA	TRBJ2-3	CASRGRRARGTDTQYF	TGTGCCAGCAGAGGTCGGAGGGCCCGGGGCACAGATACGCAGTATTTT
TRBV30	15	NA	NA	TRBJ1-4	CAWSQLGSLNEKLFF	TGTGCCTGGAGTCAACTGGGCAGTCTCAATGAAAAACTGTTTTTT
TRBV2	14	once	NA	TRBJ1-1	CASRADSLSAEAFF	TGTGCCAGCAGGGCGGACAGTCTTTCCGCTGAAGCTTTCTTT
TRBV21-1	17	NA	NA	TRBJ2-5	CASSKSVGTAAQETQYF	TGTGCCAGCAGCAAAAGCGTCGGGACAGCCGCTCAAGAGACCCAGTACTTC
TRBV7-9	16	NA	TRBD1	TRBJ2-3	CASSSGDRGSTDTQYF	TGTGCCAGCAGCTCGGGCGACAGGGGAAGCACAGATACGCAGTATTTT
TRBV5-8	15	NA	TRBD2	TRBJ2-7	CASSHAWGGSYEQYF	TGTGCCAGCAGCCACGCCTGGGGCGGGAGTTACGAGCAGTACTTC
TRBV19	13	NA	TRBD1	TRBJ1-5	CATAGQFNQPQHF	TGTGCCACCGCGGGACAGTTCAATCAGCCCCAGCATTTT
TRBV5-4	16	NA	NA	TRBJ2-3	CASSLQYWTSTDTQYF	TGTGCCAGCAGCTTGCAGTACTGGACAAGCACAGATACGCAGTATTTT
TRBV6-1	12	once	NA	TRBJ2-7	CASSEVGDEQYF	TGTGCCAGCAGTGAAGTAGGAGACGAGCAGTACTTC
TRBV5-1	15	NA	TRBD1	TRBJ2-7	CASSQPGTGFREQYF	TGCGCCAGCAGCCAACCCGGGACAGGGTTTCGCGAGCAGTACTTC
TRBV5-4	14	NA	NA	TRBJ2-2	CATGRQTNTGELFF	TGTGCGACGGGTCGACAGACGAACACCGGGGAGCTGTTTTTT